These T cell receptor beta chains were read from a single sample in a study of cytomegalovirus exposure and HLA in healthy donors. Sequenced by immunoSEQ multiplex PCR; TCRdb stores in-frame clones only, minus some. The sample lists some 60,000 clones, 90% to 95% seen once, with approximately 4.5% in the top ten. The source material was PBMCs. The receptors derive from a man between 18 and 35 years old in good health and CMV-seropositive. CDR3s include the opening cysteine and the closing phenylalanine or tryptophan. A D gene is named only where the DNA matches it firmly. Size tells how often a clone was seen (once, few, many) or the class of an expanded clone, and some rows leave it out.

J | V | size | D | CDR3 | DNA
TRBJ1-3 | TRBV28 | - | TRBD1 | CASSPDPGQSPPGNTIYF | TGTGCCAGCAGTCCCGACCCGGGACAGAGCCCGCCAGGAAACACCATATATTTT
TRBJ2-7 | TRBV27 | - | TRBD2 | CASSLSPRLAGGEQYF | TGTGCCAGCAGTTTAAGTCCACGGCTAGCGGGTGGCGAGCAGTACTTC
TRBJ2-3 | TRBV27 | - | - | CASSLWGDSTDTQYF | TGTGCCAGCAGTTTATGGGGAGATTCCACAGATACGCAGTATTTT
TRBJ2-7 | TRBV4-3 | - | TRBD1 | CASSQDIQGPSYEQYF | TGCGCCAGCAGCCAAGATATACAGGGGCCCTCCTACGAGCAGTACTTC
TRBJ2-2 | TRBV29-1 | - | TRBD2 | CSVETSGRTGELFF | TGCAGCGTTGAAACTAGCGGTAGGACCGGGGAGCTGTTTTTT
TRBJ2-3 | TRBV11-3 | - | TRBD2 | CASSRGREATQYF | TGTGCCAGCAGCCGGGGCCGGGAGGCTACGCAGTATTTT
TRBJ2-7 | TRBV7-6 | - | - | CASSLGTDGDSYEQYF | TGTGCCAGCAGCTTAGGGACAGACGGTGACTCCTACGAGCAGTACTTC
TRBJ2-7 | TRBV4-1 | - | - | CASSQWSGMSEQYF | TGCGCCAGCAGCCAATGGTCAGGGATGTCCGAGCAGTACTTC
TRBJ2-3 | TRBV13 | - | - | CASSITHSQDTQYF | TGTGCCAGCAGCATAACCCACAGTCAAGATACGCAGTATTTT
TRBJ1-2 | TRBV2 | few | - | CASRGALQGHGYTF | TGTGCCAGCAGGGGGGCCTTACAGGGCCATGGCTACACCTTC
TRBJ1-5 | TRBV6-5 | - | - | CASSLTGQNQPQHF | TGTGCCAGCAGTTTGACAGGTCAGAATCAGCCCCAGCATTTT
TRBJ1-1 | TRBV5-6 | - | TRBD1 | CASSVPGTGNTEAFF | TGTGCCAGCAGCGTTCCCGGGACAGGGAACACTGAAGCTTTCTTT
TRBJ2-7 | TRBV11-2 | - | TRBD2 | CASSFGTSGSYEQYF | TGTGCCAGCAGCTTCGGGACTAGCGGGAGTTACGAGCAGTACTTC
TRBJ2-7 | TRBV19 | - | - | CASSIAGFSYEQYF | TGTGCCAGTAGTATTGCAGGATTTAGCTACGAGCAGTACTTC
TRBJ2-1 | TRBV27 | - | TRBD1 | CASSFIGTANNEQFF | TGTGCCAGCAGTTTCATCGGGACAGCAAACAATGAGCAGTTCTTC
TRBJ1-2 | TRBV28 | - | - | CASKGGQEVNGYTF | TGTGCCAGCAAAGGGGGTCAGGAAGTAAATGGCTACACCTTC
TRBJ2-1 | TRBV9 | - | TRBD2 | CASSPLGTSGVPSPYNEQFF | TGTGCCAGCAGCCCTTTAGGGACTAGCGGAGTCCCCTCCCCTTACAATGAGCAGTTCTTC
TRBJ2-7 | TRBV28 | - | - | CASSQSGTSYEQYF | TGTGCCAGCAGTCAAAGCGGCACCTCCTACGAGCAGTACTTC
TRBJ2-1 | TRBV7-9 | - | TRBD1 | CASSAQGGTGGFF | TGTGCCAGCAGCGCGCAGGGTGGGACAGGGGGATTCTTC
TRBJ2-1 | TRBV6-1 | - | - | CASREQGSHEQFF | TGTGCCAGCAGGGAACAGGGATCCCATGAGCAGTTCTTC
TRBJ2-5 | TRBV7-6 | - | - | CASSLGAGTQETQYF | TGTGCCAGCAGCTTAGGGGCGGGAACCCAAGAGACCCAGTACTTC
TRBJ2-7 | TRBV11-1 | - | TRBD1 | CASSFGQGLEQYF | TGTGCCAGCAGCTTCGGACAGGGCCTCGAGCAGTACTTC
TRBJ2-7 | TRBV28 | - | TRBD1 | CASRVHSGQDDEQYF | TGTGCCAGCAGAGTTCACTCGGGACAGGACGACGAGCAGTACTTC
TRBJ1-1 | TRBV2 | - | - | CASSPQGYTEAFF | TGTGCCAGCAGTCCCCAGGGTTATACTGAAGCTTTCTTT
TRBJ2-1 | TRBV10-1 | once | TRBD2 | CASTLAGGPDNEQFF | TGCGCCAGCACCCTCGCGGGAGGGCCGGACAATGAGCAGTTCTTC
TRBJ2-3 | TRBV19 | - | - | CASSNGEGTDTQYF | TGTGCCAGTAGTAACGGGGAAGGCACAGATACGCAGTATTTT
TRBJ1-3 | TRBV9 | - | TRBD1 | CASSDRGDTGNTIYF | TGTGCCAGCAGCGACAGGGGGGATACTGGAAACACCATATATTTT
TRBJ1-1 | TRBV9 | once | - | CASSETGSTEAFF | TGTGCCAGCAGTGAAACCGGGAGCACTGAAGCTTTCTTT
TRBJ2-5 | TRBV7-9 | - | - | CASSSFAGQGGGETQYF | TGTGCCAGCAGCTCATTCGCGGGACAAGGGGGGGGAGAGACCCAGTACTTC
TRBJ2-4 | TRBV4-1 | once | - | CASSQPERNRGNIQYF | TGCGCCAGCAGCCAGCCTGAGAGGAACCGGGGGAACATTCAGTACTTC
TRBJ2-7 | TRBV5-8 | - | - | CASSLHGTWEQYF | TGTGCCAGCAGCTTGCACGGGACTTGGGAGCAGTACTTC
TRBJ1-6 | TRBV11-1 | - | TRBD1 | CASSLRDRGHSPLHF | TGTGCCAGCAGCCTCCGGGACAGGGGGCATTCACCCCTCCACTTT
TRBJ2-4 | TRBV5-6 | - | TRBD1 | CASSLGQGIQYF | TGTGCCAGCAGCTTGGGACAGGGGATTCAGTACTTC
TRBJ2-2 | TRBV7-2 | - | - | CASSRDVVLRGAVFF | TGTGCCAGCAGCCGAGACGTAGTCCTCCGGGGGGCAGTGTTTTTT
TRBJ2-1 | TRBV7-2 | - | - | CASSLVRSYNEQFF | TGTGCCAGCAGCTTAGTGCGCTCCTACAATGAGCAGTTCTTC
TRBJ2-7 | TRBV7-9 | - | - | CASSSFLYEQYF | TGTGCCAGCAGCTCCTTCCTCTACGAGCAGTACTTC
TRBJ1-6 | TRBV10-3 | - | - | CAISERFAGQTNSPLHF | TGTGCCATCAGTGAGCGTTTTGCAGGACAGACAAATTCACCCCTCCACTTT
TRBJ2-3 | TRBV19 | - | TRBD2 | CASSPTGGSTATDTQYF | TGTGCCAGTAGTCCTACGGGGGGGAGTACCGCCACAGATACGCAGTATTTT
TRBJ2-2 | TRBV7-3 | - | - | CASREQGLNGELFF | TGTGCCAGCAGGGAACAGGGTTTGAACGGGGAGCTGTTTTTT